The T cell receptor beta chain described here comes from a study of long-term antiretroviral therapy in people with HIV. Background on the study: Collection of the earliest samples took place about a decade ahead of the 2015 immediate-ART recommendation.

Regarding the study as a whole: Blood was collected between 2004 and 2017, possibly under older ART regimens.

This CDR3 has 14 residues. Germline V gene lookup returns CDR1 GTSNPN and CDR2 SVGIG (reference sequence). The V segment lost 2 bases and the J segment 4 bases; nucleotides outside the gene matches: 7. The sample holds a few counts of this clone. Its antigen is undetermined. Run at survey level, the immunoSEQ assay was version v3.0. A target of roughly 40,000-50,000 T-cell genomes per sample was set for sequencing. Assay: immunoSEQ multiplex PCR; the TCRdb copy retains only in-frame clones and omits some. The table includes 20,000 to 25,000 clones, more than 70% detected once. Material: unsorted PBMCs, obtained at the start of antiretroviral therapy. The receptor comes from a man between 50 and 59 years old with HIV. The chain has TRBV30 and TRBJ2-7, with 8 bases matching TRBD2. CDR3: CAWSSQSGSYEQYF. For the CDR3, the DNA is TGTGCCTGGAGTTCTCAGAGCGGGAGTTACGAGCAGTACTTC. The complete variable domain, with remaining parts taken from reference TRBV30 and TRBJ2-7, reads SQTIHQWPATLVQPVGSPLSLECTVEGTSNPNLYWYRQAAGRGLQLLFYSVGIGQISSEVPQNLSASRPQDRQFILSSKKLLLSDSGFYLCAWSSQSGSYEQYFGPGTRLTVT.